A selection of T cell receptor beta chains follows, all from one sample in a study of blood T cell repertoires in COVID-19. Data came from immunoSEQ multiplex PCR; TCRdb stores just in-frame clones and leaves some out. The table shows approximately 46,000 clones, with roughly 88% occurring only once. Sequencing was carried out using peripheral blood. The receptors were sampled from a human donor in a cohort sampled during active COVID-19. CDR3s include the opening cysteine and the closing phenylalanine or tryptophan. A D gene is named only where the DNA matches it firmly. A row's size may be missing; if present it is once, few, many or a size class.

- TRBJ2-7 - TRBV28 TGTGCCAGCAGTTCCTGGGGGTACCGGGACAAGGTCTACGAGCAGTACTTC CASSSWGYRDKVYEQYF
- TRBJ1-2 - TRBV18 TGTGCCAGCTCACCATCAGGCCAGAACTATGGCTACACCTTC CASSPSGQNYGYTF
- TRBJ2-6 TRBD1 TRBV7-2 TGTGCCAGCAGCCCGGACAGGGTTGCTGGGGCCAACGTCCTGACTTTC CASSPDRVAGANVLTF
- TRBJ2-7 TRBD1 TRBV4-1 TGCGCCAGCAGCCACCCCCCGGCCGGGACAGGCCGATTGGAGCAGTACTTC CASSHPPAGTGRLEQYF
- TRBJ2-3 - TRBV6-4 TGTGCCAGCAGTGAAGGGGGTGCCCCGGATACGCAGTATTTT CASSEGGAPDTQYF
- TRBJ1-5 - TRBV18 TGTGCCAGCTCACCGGTTCAGGCCGCGCCCCAGCATTTT CASSPVQAAPQHF
- TRBJ2-1 - TRBV27 TGTGCCAGCAGGCCCCAGGGGCGGGAGAGGCATGAGCAGTTCTTC CASRPQGRERHEQFF
few TRBJ2-1 - TRBV5-6 TGTGCCAGCAGCTTGCAAGGAGACAGATACTCCTACAATGAGCAGTTCTTC CASSLQGDRYSYNEQFF
- TRBJ2-2 TRBD2 TRBV5-5 TGTGCCAGCAGCCTCGGACTAGCGGGAGTGTACGGGGAGCTGTTTTTT CASSLGLAGVYGELFF
- TRBJ1-2 - TRBV5-1 TGCGCCAGCACCCTCAGCGCACCTAACTATGGCTACACCTTC CASTLSAPNYGYTF
- TRBJ2-5 - TRBV2 TGTGCCAGCAGTGTTCAGGAATCCAAAGAGACCCAGTACTTC CASSVQESKETQYF
- TRBJ2-3 - TRBV9 TGTGCCAGCAGCGACCGTAGCGGACCCACAGATACGCAGTATTTT CASSDRSGPTDTQYF
- TRBJ1-1 - TRBV6-5 TGTGCCAGCAGTTATGGCGACAGGCAAAACACTGAAGCTTTCTTT CASSYGDRQNTEAFF
- TRBJ2-3 TRBD2 TRBV2 TGTGCCAGCAGTGAGGGGACTAGCGGGACCTTAACAGATACGCAGTATTTT CASSEGTSGTLTDTQYF
- TRBJ2-3 TRBD2 TRBV11-3 TGTGCCAGCAGCGCGGGGGGCCCAGATACGCAGTATTTT CASSAGGPDTQYF
- TRBJ2-3 TRBD1 TRBV6-5 TGTGCCAGCAGTCCGGGACAGGGCTTTAATACGCAGTATTTT CASSPGQGFNTQYF
- TRBJ1-2 - TRBV7-9 TGTGCCAGCAGCTTAGGCGGTTGGGAGGGCTACACCTTC CASSLGGWEGYTF
medium-sized TRBJ1-4 TRBD1 TRBV5-1 TGCGCCAGCAGCCAGTTCGGACAGGGCAACGAAAAACTGTTTTTT CASSQFGQGNEKLFF
- TRBJ1-5 - TRBV27 TGTGCCAGCAGTTTATTCGGTAATCAGCCCCAGCATTTT CASSLFGNQPQHF
- TRBJ2-1 - TRBV5-1 TGCGCCAGCAGCTTGGCCGGAGGGGACTACAATGAGCAGTTCTTC CASSLAGGDYNEQFF
- TRBJ2-7 - TRBV24-1 TGTGCCACCAGTGATTTGCATTTGGACGGAGCGGCCTACGAGCAGTACTTC CATSDLHLDGAAYEQYF
- TRBJ2-7 TRBD2 TRBV5-1 TGCGCCAGCAGCTCCCAGGGCGGGAGGGACGGCGAGCAGTACTTC CASSSQGGRDGEQYF
- TRBJ1-5 - TRBV7-9 TGTGCCAGCAGCTTAGGAGGGGGGGAAAGTCAGCCCCAGCATTTT CASSLGGGESQPQHF
- TRBJ2-7 TRBD2 TRBV7-9 TGTGCCAGCATCTCGGTCCCCGGGACTAGCAGCTCCTACGAGCAGTACTTC CASISVPGTSSSYEQYF
- TRBJ2-6 - TRBV15 TGTGCCACCAGCAGAGACCTCCGCGGACAGTTCAGCTCTGGGGCCAACGTCCTGACTTTC CATSRDLRGQFSSGANVLTF
- TRBJ2-5 - TRBV19 TGTGCCAGTAGGGGGGGGGCGAGGTACCAAGAGACCCAGTACTTC CASRGGARYQETQYF
- TRBJ2-2 TRBD2 TRBV3-1/TRBV3-2 TGTGCCAGCAACTCCGAAGGTAGCGGGAGGGCCGGGGAGCTGTTTTTT CASNSEGSGRAGELFF
- TRBJ2-1 - TRBV28 TGTGCCAGCAGTTTCCCCCCTCTTAGTGAGCAGTTCTTC CASSFPPLSEQFF
- TRBJ2-3 TRBD2 TRBV5-4 TGTGCCAGCAGCTTGGATTTAGCGGGGGGGATGGATACGCAGTATTTT CASSLDLAGGMDTQYF
- TRBJ2-7 TRBD1 TRBV19 TGTGCCAGTAGTGGCACCGGGACAGGCGCTTACGAGCAGTACTTC CASSGTGTGAYEQYF
once TRBJ2-7 - TRBV11-3 TGTGCCAGCAGCCCCCCCCGGCGGGACGAGCAGTACTTC CASSPPRRDEQYF
- TRBJ2-3 - TRBV9 TGTGCCAGCACCCCCGGACTGGTCACAGATACGCAGTATTTT CASTPGLVTDTQYF
- TRBJ2-3 TRBD2 TRBV4-3 TGCGCCAGCAGCCAAGTGGGGACTAGCGGGGGCACAGATACGCAGTATTTT CASSQVGTSGGTDTQYF
few TRBJ2-7 TRBD1 TRBV18 TGTGCCAGCTCACCCATGACAGGGGGCGGCTACGAGCAGTACTTC CASSPMTGGGYEQYF
- TRBJ2-1 TRBD1 TRBV27 TGTGCCAGCAGTTTGAGGACAGGTATCCCTGAGCAGTTCTTC CASSLRTGIPEQFF
- TRBJ2-7 TRBD2 TRBV7-2 TGTGCCAGCAGCTTGAGGCTAGCGGGGGGGTACGAGCAGTACTTC CASSLRLAGGYEQYF
once TRBJ2-1 TRBD1 TRBV7-9 TGTGCCAGCAGCTTAGGGGACAGCAGGAATGAGCAGTTCTTC CASSLGDSRNEQFF
- TRBJ2-2 - TRBV7-2 TGTGCCAGCGGAGGACTCCGGAACACCGGGGAGCTGTTTTTT CASGGLRNTGELFF
- TRBJ1-4 TRBD1 TRBV15 TGTGCCACCAGCAGATTTGGACAGGGGGATGAAAAACTGTTTTTT CATSRFGQGDEKLFF
- TRBJ1-6 - TRBV3-1/TRBV3-2 TGTGCCAGCAGCCACTTTGCCAGGGAGGACTCACCCCTCCACTTT CASSHFAREDSPLHF
- TRBJ1-1 TRBD1 TRBV7-3 TGTGCCAGCAGCTTAACGACAGGGGGAAACACTGAAGCTTTCTTT CASSLTTGGNTEAFF
- TRBJ1-2 - TRBV3-1/TRBV3-2 TGTGCCAGCAGCGGGGAGGACTATGGCTACACCTTC CASSGEDYGYTF
- TRBJ1-5 - TRBV6-2/TRBV6-3 TGTGCCAGCAGTTACTCCGCGGGGAATCAGCCCCAGCATTTT CASSYSAGNQPQHF
- TRBJ2-5 - TRBV18 TGTGCCAGCTCACCAAGACAGGACCAAGAGACCCAGTACTTC CASSPRQDQETQYF
- TRBJ1-1 - TRBV27 TGTGCCAGCAGTTTGAACAGGGTGAACACTGAAGCTTTCTTT CASSLNRVNTEAFF